This is a list of T cell receptor beta chains from one sample in a study of cytotoxic CD8 clonotypes in ibrutinib-treated CLL. Generated by immunoSEQ multiplex PCR, the TCRdb table keeps only in-frame clones and is missing some. The table records 40,000 or so clones, roughly three quarters of them present only once. This sample comprised PBMCs, obtained at disease progression, from a patient treated with ibrutinib. These receptor sequences come from a human donor with chronic lymphocytic leukemia. The CDR3 runs from the conserved cysteine through the conserved F or W. D genes are given only for firm matches. Only some rows state a clone size, as once, few, many or a class for expanded clones.

>-|TRBJ1-4|TRBV30|-|14
CAWKRGTGNEKLFF
TGTGCCTGGAAAAGGGGGACGGGGAATGAAAAACTGTTTTTT
>-|TRBJ1-3|TRBV4-1|TRBD1|17
CASSRGNYRGSGNTIYF
TGCGCCAGCAGCCGGGGAAATTACAGGGGGTCTGGAAACACCATATATTTT
>-|TRBJ2-7|TRBV27|-|15
CASSSSPGAGHEQYF
TGTGCCAGCAGTTCCTCCCCCGGGGCCGGGCACGAGCAGTACTTC
>-|TRBJ2-7|TRBV18|TRBD1|13
CASSGTGSHEQYF
TGTGCCAGCTCAGGGACAGGGTCCCACGAGCAGTACTTC
>-|TRBJ2-1|TRBV18|-|16
CASSPLGKPTYNEQFF
TGTGCCAGCTCACCGCTCGGGAAACCAACATACAATGAGCAGTTCTTC
>-|TRBJ2-1|TRBV6-5|-|15
CASSSEGISYNEQFF
TGTGCCAGCAGTTCCGAGGGGATCTCCTACAATGAGCAGTTCTTC
>-|TRBJ2-1|TRBV2|-|20
CASSQGHLIPPASGLNEQFF
TGTGCCAGCAGTCAAGGACATCTAATACCCCCAGCGAGCGGGTTAAATGAGCAGTTCTTC
>-|TRBJ2-2|TRBV7-2|-|14
CASSLALGTGELFF
TGTGCCAGCAGCTTAGCCCTGGGCACCGGGGAGCTGTTTTTT
>-|TRBJ2-7|TRBV25-1|-|13
CASSHPALYEQYF
TGTGCCAGCAGTCACCCCGCCCTCTACGAGCAGTACTTC
>-|TRBJ2-7|TRBV4-1|-|16
CASSQGPDLVLYEQYF
TGCGCCAGCAGCCAAGGCCCAGACTTGGTACTCTACGAGCAGTACTTC
>few|TRBJ2-1|TRBV14|-|14
CASSQDPGSNEQFF
TGTGCCAGCAGCCAAGATCCGGGGAGCAATGAGCAGTTCTTC
>once|TRBJ1-1|TRBV18|-|14
CASSARSLNTEAFF
TGTGCCAGCTCAGCACGGAGCCTCAACACTGAAGCTTTCTTT
>-|TRBJ2-2|TRBV28|TRBD2|16
CASSLGLAGPTGELFF
TGTGCCAGCAGTTTAGGACTAGCGGGACCGACCGGGGAGCTGTTTTTT
>once|TRBJ2-2|TRBV7-7|TRBD2|15
CASSLSGRSPGELFF
TGTGCTAGCAGCCTTAGCGGGAGGAGCCCCGGGGAGCTGTTTTTT
>-|TRBJ2-2|TRBV11-2|-|15
CASSLALKNTGELFF
TGTGCCAGCAGCTTAGCGCTGAAGAACACCGGGGAGCTGTTTTTT
>few|TRBJ1-1|TRBV4-1|TRBD1|16
CASSQVGQGLNTEAFF
TGCGCCAGCAGCCAAGTGGGACAGGGGTTGAACACTGAAGCTTTCTTT